This T cell receptor beta chain appears in the sequencing data of a study of blood T cell repertoires in COVID-19. Study in general: The origin of the acute and convalescent COVID-19 samples was the United States, Italy and Spain.

Germline CDR1 LGHDT, CDR2 YNNKEL (reference sequence). The CDR3 is made up of 21 amino acids. The V segment lost 0 bases and the J segment 5 bases; nucleotides outside the gene matches: 21. Original processing methods: It was from reference gene primer amplification that nucleated cell counts were estimated. Produced via immunoSEQ multiplex PCR; TCRdb's table is partial and in-frame only. Clonal size and the V and J genes are those of that table, whereas D and trimming came from the DNA. This table holds some 150,000 clones, approximately 80% found once. Sequencing was carried out using peripheral blood. The chain employs TRBV3-1 (or the pseudogene TRBV3-2) and TRBJ1-4; 7 bases line up with TRBD1. This TCR derives from a woman aged 45-65 years with acute or convalescent COVID-19. Here the CDR3 reads CASSQEGGGGKPFFPNEKLFF. In nucleotides, the CDR3 is TGTGCCAGCAGCCAAGAAGGGGGCGGGGGGAAGCCTTTTTTCCCGAATGAAAAACTGTTTTTT.